This TCR beta chain was sequenced in a study of blood T cell repertoires in COVID-19. Study overall: Samples of COVID-19 (acute and convalescent) were obtained from the United States, Italy and Spain. The analysed material was cDNA or gDNA that came from T cells, B-cell-depleted T cells, or PBMCs.

This clone appeared a few times. Authors' processing steps: The assay estimated nucleated cells by amplifying reference gene primers. Here immunoSEQ multiplex PCR was the method, and the copy in TCRdb shows in-frame clones only, minus some. V and J calls and clone size come straight from that table; D and trimming were deduced from the DNA. The table records roughly 120,000 clones, 70% to 80% of them present only once. The CDR3 sequence is 13 residues long. The V gene lost 5 bases and the J gene lost 2 bases, with 9 bases spanning the gap. The origin of this receptor is an elderly woman with acute or convalescent COVID-19. The sample was peripheral blood. This chain links TRBV12-3 or TRBV12-4 with TRBJ1-2; possible D gene TRBD1, 5 bases. The CDR3: CASSRTPNYGYTF. The CDR3 bases are TGTGCCAGCAGTCGGACACCGAACTATGGCTACACCTTC.